Below are 15 T cell receptor beta chains sequenced from a single sample in a study of OX40 agonist ivuxolimab in advanced cancers. Assay used: immunoSEQ multiplex PCR; TCRdb lists only in-frame clones, some missing. The sample holds about 73,000 clones, about 93% seen once. The material sequenced was CD4+ or CD8+ T cells sorted from blood, taken in a trial of the OX40 agonist ivuxolimab. Every receptor here comes from an adult with an advanced solid tumor such as melanoma, head and neck, liver or kidney cancer.

This chain links TRBV6-6 with TRBJ2-5; D gene uncertain. CDR1 is MNHNY, CDR2 SVGAGI, per germline (reference sequence). The V and J ends lost 8 bases and 1 base respectively, with 14 bases between them. There are 14 residues in the CDR3. DNA for the CDR3: TGTGCCAGCGGAAGTGGTAGAATCCAAGAGACCCAGTACTTC. This codes for CASGSGRIQETQYF.

The chain couples TRBV5-1 to TRBJ2-3; no firm D call. The CDR3 extends over 14 amino acids. The germline V gene encodes CDR1 SGHRS and CDR2 YFSETQ. Trimming removed 0 bases from V and 2 bases from J, with 7 bases in between. The chain's CDR3 is CASSLEADTDTQYF. For the CDR3, the DNA is TGCGCCAGCAGCTTGGAGGCAGACACAGATACGCAGTATTTT.

The chain carries TRBV6-5 and TRBJ2-3; no clear D gene. Germline-derived CDR1 and CDR2 are MNHEY and SVGAGI. The V end lost 0 bases, the J end lost 3 bases, and 13 bases lay between the germline ends. This CDR3 has 16 amino acids. CDR3 protein: CASSYSLGTPTDTQYF. The CDR3 DNA reads as TGTGCCAGCAGTTACTCGCTAGGAACCCCTACAGATACGCAGTATTTT.

On this clone itself: Other DNA sequences from this sample encode an identical CDR3 as well. The chain recombines TRBV15 with TRBJ2-3; 10 nucleotides line up with TRBD2. Germline-derived CDR1 and CDR2 are LNHNV and YYDKDF (reference sequence). Germline trimming cut 4 bases from V and 6 bases from J; bases unmatched to any gene: 10. This CDR3 is built from 16 residues. CDR3 nucleotide sequence: TGTGCCACCAGCACCCTAGCGGGGGCTGGGGCGGATACGCAGTATTTT. Residues: CATSTLAGAGADTQYF.

The chain links TRBV7-9 to TRBJ2-7; 9 bases are shared with TRBD1. From germline, CDR1 is SEHNR and CDR2 FQNEAQ (reference sequence). This CDR3 contains 16 residues. Losses at the gene ends were 5 bases for V and 6 bases for J; bases not matched to a gene: 14. CDR3 bases: TGTGCCAGCAGCCTCGAGCCGGGACAGGGAAAGGTCGAGCAGTACTTC. As protein: CASSLEPGQGKVEQYF.

The chain joins TRBV2 to TRBJ2-7; 13 bases map to TRBD2. The CDR3 loop spans 14 amino acids. V trimming: 8 bases; J trimming: 12 bases; junction bases outside the gene matches: 13. Germline lookup yields CDR1 SNHLY and CDR2 FYNNEI. The CDR3 DNA reads TGTGCCAGCTCGTTGGGGACTAGCGGGGCCGGTCGGTACTTC. Protein: CASSLGTSGAGRYF.

This rearrangement joins TRBV4-3 to TRBJ2-3; TRBD2 aligns across 7 bases. CDR1 and CDR2 from the germline V gene are LGHNA and YSLEER. Losses at the gene ends were 3 bases for V and 6 bases for J; bases not matched to a gene: 12. The CDR3 is made up of 16 amino acids. CDR3 sequence reads: CASSHLRGDRVDTQYF. The CDR3 DNA follows: TGCGCCAGCAGCCACCTCCGGGGGGATCGGGTGGATACGCAGTATTTT.

The rearrangement joins TRBV11-3 to TRBJ1-1, with unresolved D. The CDR3 is 13 residues long. Germline V gene lookup returns CDR1 SGHNT and CDR2 YENEEA. The V and J ends lost 1 base and 6 bases respectively, with 9 bases between them. The CDR3 region is CASSLGPEAEAFF. The CDR3 coding sequence is TGTGCCAGCAGCTTAGGGCCCGAGGCTGAAGCTTTCTTT.

This chain connects TRBV7-9 to TRBJ2-5, with a tentative D call TRBD2 (6 bases). Near its end, the DNA agrees better with TRBJ2-7, so the J call may be wrong. Germline CDR1 SEHNR, CDR2 FQNEAQ (reference sequence). The CDR3 sequence is 18 residues long. This CDR3 reads CASSSNGRLRESSYEQYF. CDR3 DNA: TGTGCCAGCAGCTCTAACGGTAGGCTCCGGGAGAGCTCCTACGAGCAGTACTTC.

The chain employs TRBV6-1 and TRBJ2-3; tentative D call: TRBD1 (5 bases). The V gene lost 1 base and the J gene lost 6 bases, with 8 bases spanning the gap. CDR3 length: 13 amino acids. Per germline, CDR1 MNHNS and CDR2 SASEGT. CDR3 bases: TGTGCCAGCAGTGAAGAAGGGGCTGATACGCAGTATTTT. It translates to CASSEEGADTQYF.

The rearrangement links TRBV19 to TRBJ1-2; D is unresolved. Germline V gene lookup returns CDR1 LNHDA and CDR2 SQIVND (reference sequence). The CDR3 loop spans 13 amino acids. V lost 7 bases and J lost 3, with 12 bases in between. The CDR3 reads CASTSFSDYGYTF. The CDR3 coding sequence is TGTGCCAGTACCTCTTTCAGCGACTATGGCTACACCTTC. Full variable domain (missing parts from reference TRBV19 and TRBJ1-2): DGGITQSPKYLFRKEGQNVTLSCEQNLNHDAMYWYRQDPGQGLRLIYYSQIVNDFQKGDIAEGYSVSREKKESFPLTVTSAQKNPTAFYLCASTSFSDYGYTFGSGTRLTVV.

The chain uses TRBV7-2 and TRBJ2-4; D tentatively fits TRBD1 or TRBD2 (6 bases each). CDR1 SGHTA and CDR2 FQGNSA come from the germline V gene. CDR3 size: 14 residues. Trimming took off 5 bases at V and 9 bases at J, with 17 bases between the two ends. The CDR3 region is CASSPGASSAIQYF. As DNA, the CDR3 is TGTGCCAGCAGCCCGGGGGCGTCCTCCGCCATTCAGTACTTC.

This clone was observed a single time. The chain combines TRBV7-3 with TRBJ2-3, with 16 bases that match TRBD2. The V segment lost 5 bases and the J segment 3 bases; nucleotides outside the gene matches: 5. Germline CDR1 SGHTA, CDR2 FQGTGA. The CDR3 runs to 17 residues. The DNA for the CDR3 is TGTGCCAGCAGCGCGGGACTAGCGGGAGGGGGAACAGATACGCAGTATTTT. It is translated as CASSAGLAGGGTDTQYF.

Remarks on this clone: The sample contains more than one DNA sequence encoding this CDR3. The chain employs TRBV15 and TRBJ2-1; 11 bases match TRBD2. The CDR3 is made up of 17 amino acids. The trim removed 3 bases at V and 3 bases at J, leaving 7 bases unmatched. The V gene's germline CDR1 is LNHNV and CDR2 YYDKDF (reference sequence). CDR3 loop: CATSRAPGLADYNEQFF. The CDR3, as DNA: TGTGCCACCAGCAGGGCCCCGGGACTAGCGGACTACAATGAGCAGTTCTTC.

The chain is built from TRBV28 and TRBJ1-1; D is possibly TRBD1 (5 bases). This CDR3 is built from 12 residues. From germline, CDR1 is MDHEN and CDR2 SYDVKM. V was clipped by 2 bases and J by 10 bases, with 11 bases between them. DNA for the CDR3: TGTGCCAGCAGTTTACAGGGACCGAGAGCTTTCTTT. Amino acid sequence: CASSLQGPRAFF.